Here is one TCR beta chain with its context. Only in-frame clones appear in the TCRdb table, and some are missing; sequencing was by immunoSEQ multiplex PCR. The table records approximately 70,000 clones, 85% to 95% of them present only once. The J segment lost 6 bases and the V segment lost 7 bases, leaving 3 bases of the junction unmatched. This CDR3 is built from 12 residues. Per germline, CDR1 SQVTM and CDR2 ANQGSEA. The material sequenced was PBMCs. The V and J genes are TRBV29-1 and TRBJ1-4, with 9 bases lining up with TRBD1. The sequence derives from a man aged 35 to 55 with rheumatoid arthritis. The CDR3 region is CSGRTGDEKLFF. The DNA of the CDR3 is TGCAGCGGGAGGACAGGGGATGAAAAACTGTTTTTT.